A single sample gave rise to the 19 T cell receptor beta chains below, sequenced in a study of control samples from healthy donors and cancer patients (dated by TCRdb to about 2020). The method behind the library was the immunoSEQ multiplex PCR assay. The clones in this table, taken by TCRdb from immuneACCESS, are in-frame only. Not every clone is retained; where verified, under half of the shortfall comes from an unresolved V gene, and the cause of the rest is unknown. This sample holds about 410,000 clones; 80% to 95% were observed only once. Around 6.4% of the sample rests with the top ten. Sequenced input: PBMCs. The receptor source for this set is a middle-aged man with head and neck cancer.

The V gene is TRBV7-8, the J gene TRBJ2-7; TRBD1 or TRBD2 may be the D gene (6 bases each). V shed 2 bases and J shed 4 bases, with 12 bases lying between them. CDR1 and CDR2 (germline): SGHVS, FQNEAQ. This CDR3 has 14 amino acids. The CDR3 here is CASSLSRGGYEQYF. Written as DNA, the CDR3 is TGTGCCAGCAGCTTAAGCAGGGGAGGTTACGAGCAGTACTTC.

The chain joins TRBV10-3 to TRBJ1-1, with TRBD1 matching over 7 bases. Trimming at V came to 8 bases and at J to 4 bases, leaving 7 bases not matched to a gene. Germline assignment: CDR1 ENHRY and CDR2 SYGVKD. The CDR3 is 13 residues long. The CDR3 spells CAIRTRGVTEAFF. The CDR3 bases are TGTGCCATCCGGACCAGGGGGGTCACTGAAGCTTTCTTT.

The chain carries TRBV7-2 and TRBJ1-2; TRBD1 matches 11 bases. CDR1 and CDR2 (germline): SGHTA, FQGNSA. Unmatched junction bases numbered 3, after V lost 1 base and J lost 5 bases. There are 15 residues in the CDR3. The CDR3 is CASSLEGTGGYGYTF. CDR3 sequence (DNA): TGTGCCAGCAGCTTAGAGGGGACAGGGGGGTATGGCTACACCTTC.

The rearrangement joins TRBV19 to TRBJ2-3, with TRBD2 matching 8 bases. CDR1 and CDR2 from the germline V gene are LNHDA and SQIVND (reference sequence). The CDR3 loop spans 17 amino acids. Germline trimming cut 4 bases from V and 4 bases from J; bases unmatched to any gene: 13. This chain's CDR3 is CASSTSSGYGVADTQYF. The CDR3, as DNA: TGTGCCAGTAGTACCTCTAGCGGGTACGGAGTGGCAGATACGCAGTATTTT.

The chain joins TRBV27 to TRBJ1-6; D is undetermined. There are 16 residues in the CDR3. Germline V gene data show CDR1 as MNHEY and CDR2 as SMNVEV (reference sequence). V gave up 5 bases and J gave up 0 bases, with 11 bases separating them. CDR3 DNA: TGTGCCAGCAGTAGTTCCTTAAGCTCCTATAATTCACCCCTCCACTTT. Amino acids: CASSSSLSSYNSPLHF.

In this sample, this clone turned up once. This rearrangement joins TRBV19 to TRBJ1-5; 7 bases agree with TRBD1. Unmatched junction bases numbered 4, after V lost 6 bases and J lost 2 bases. The CDR3 length is 14 residues. Germline V gives CDR1 LNHDA, CDR2 SQIVND (reference sequence). In DNA form, the CDR3 reads TGTGCCAGTAGCCTAACAGGGGGCAATCAGCCCCAGCATTTT. Protein sequence: CASSLTGGNQPQHF.

V usage is TRBV11-3 and J usage is TRBJ2-3; 10 positions match TRBD2. The germline V gene has CDR1 SGHNT and CDR2 YENEEA. V gave up 1 base and J gave up 5 bases; unmatched junction bases: 15. The CDR3 is 19 residues long. The CDR3 DNA reads TGTGCCAGCAGCTTAGGCTTAAGGGGAGCGGGGGGGCCGAGAGATACGCAGTATTTT. This gives the protein CASSLGLRGAGGPRDTQYF.

The V and J genes are TRBV6-1 and TRBJ2-1, with D possibly matching TRBD1 (6 bases). The V end was cut by 4 bases, the J end by 2 bases, with 15 bases between. CDR3 length: 16 residues. Germline-derived CDR1 and CDR2 are MNHNS and SASEGT. The CDR3 loop reads CASSGRRDKTYNEQFF. CDR3 DNA sequence: TGTGCCAGCAGTGGGCGCCGGGACAAAACCTACAATGAGCAGTTCTTC.

This clone was detected a few times. The chain employs TRBV5-1 and TRBJ2-7; D unclear. V gave up 0 bases and J gave up 2 bases, with 3 bases separating them. The CDR3 extends over 12 amino acids. Germline V gene sequence: CDR1 SGHRS, CDR2 YFSETQ. CDR3: CASSLGAYEQYF. The CDR3 DNA is TGCGCCAGCAGCTTGGGTGCCTACGAGCAGTACTTC. Based on the CDR3 plus reference TRBV5-1 and TRBJ2-7, the full variable domain is KAGVTQTPRYLIKTRGQQVTLSCSPISGHRSVSWYQQTPGQGLQFLFEYFSETQRNKGNFPGRFSGRQFSNSRSEMNVSTLELGDSALYLCASSLGAYEQYFGPGTRLTVT.

Details on this clone: The sample carries other DNA sequences with the same CDR3. V and J are TRBV19 and TRBJ1-5, with 9 bases aligning to TRBD1. The length of the CDR3 is 15 residues. Germline V gene sequence: CDR1 LNHDA, CDR2 SQIVND (reference sequence). V lost 3 bases to trimming and J lost 4 bases; unmatched junction nucleotides: 4. The CDR3 loop is CASSIFGQGNQPQHF. CDR3 coding DNA: TGTGCCAGTAGTATCTTTGGACAGGGGAATCAGCCCCAGCATTTT.

The chain carries TRBV19 and TRBJ2-2; D perhaps matches TRBD2 (6 bases). V was trimmed by 6 bases and J by 4 bases, leaving 15 bases between them. The CDR3 extends over 15 amino acids. Germline V CDR1 and CDR2: LNHDA, SQIVND (reference sequence). The CDR3 protein is CASSPQVEGTGELFF. The CDR3 DNA is TGTGCCAGTAGCCCCCAGGTGGAGGGCACCGGGGAGCTGTTTTTT.

V and J are TRBV12-3 or TRBV12-4 and TRBJ1-3; no clear D gene. The CDR3 length is 13 residues. The V end was cut by 4 bases, the J end by 1 base, with 5 bases between. The CDR3 sequence is CASSSTSGNTIYF. The CDR3 coding sequence is TGTGCCAGCAGTTCAACTTCTGGAAACACCATATATTTT.

The chain uses TRBV19 and TRBJ2-7; 8 nucleotides match TRBD1. The CDR3 is made up of 14 amino acids. Looked up from germline, CDR1 is LNHDA and CDR2 is SQIVND (reference sequence). Losses at the gene ends were 7 bases for V and 5 bases for J; bases not matched to a gene: 10. The CDR3 loop reads CASTTGQESDEQYF. CDR3 nucleotide sequence: TGTGCCAGTACCACGGGACAGGAGTCGGACGAGCAGTACTTC.

The V and J genes are TRBV28 and TRBJ1-1; D unresolved. From germline, CDR1 is MDHEN and CDR2 SYDVKM. The CDR3 length is 13 residues. Trimming took 7 bases from V and 5 from J, leaving 14 bases between them. CDR3 sequence: CASNNPAGTEAFF. DNA for the CDR3: TGTGCCAGCAACAACCCCGCGGGGACTGAAGCTTTCTTT. Using reference TRBV28 and TRBJ1-1 for the parts outside the CDR3, the full variable domain is DVKVTQSSRYLVKRTGEKVFLECVQDMDHENMFWYRQDPGLGLRLIYFSYDVKMKEKGDIPEGYSVSREKKERFSLILESASTNQTSMYLCASNNPAGTEAFFGQGTRLTVV.

For the CDR3, the DNA is TGTGCCAGTAGTGAGTACCTAACAGGGAACGAGCAGTACTTC. Its translation is CASSEYLTGNEQYF. V usage is TRBV19 and J usage is TRBJ2-7, with TRBD1 as a possible D gene (6 bases). V lost 5 bases, J lost 5 bases, and 16 bases lay in between. CDR1 and CDR2 from the germline V gene are LNHDA and SQIVND (reference sequence). The CDR3 covers 14 residues.

This chain links TRBV7-2 with TRBJ1-2; D call uncertain. Trimming took 1 base from V and 2 from J, leaving 5 bases between them. The length of the CDR3 is 13 residues. The germline V gene has CDR1 SGHTA and CDR2 FQGNSA. The CDR3 nucleotides read TGTGCCAGCAGCTTAGAACGGAACTATGGCTACACCTTC. As protein: CASSLERNYGYTF.

The CDR3 is CASSQLIGSDTQYF. In DNA, the CDR3 is TGTGCCAGCAGCCAATTGATAGGGTCAGATACGCAGTATTTT. This rearrangement joins TRBV14 to TRBJ2-3; D is unclear. CDR3 length: 14 residues. Trimming stripped 2 bases from V and 4 bases from J, with 10 bases between. Germline CDR1 is SGHDN and CDR2 is FVKESK.

The chain couples TRBV27 to TRBJ1-2, with D possibly TRBD1 on 6 matching bases. This CDR3 region has 13 residues. Germline CDR1 and CDR2: MNHEY and SMNVEV (reference sequence). V lost 7 bases and J 8 bases, leaving 17 bases between the germline ends. The CDR3 is CASKVQGGEGYTF. For the CDR3, the DNA is TGTGCCAGCAAGGTACAGGGTGGTGAGGGCTACACCTTC.

The CDR3 loop is CASSFREYNEQFF. The CDR3 nucleotides read TGTGCCAGCAGCTTTAGGGAGTACAATGAGCAGTTCTTC. The chain carries TRBV9 and TRBJ2-1; D might be TRBD2 (5 bases). The CDR3 covers 13 residues. Between the trimmed V and J ends, which lost 4 bases and 4 bases, there was a span of 9 bases. Germline V gives CDR1 SGDLS, CDR2 YYNGEE.